The 15 T cell receptor beta chains below come from one sample, sequenced in a study of T cells in Graves' hyperthyroidism and ophthalmopathy. Researchers amplified the TCR beta CDR3 regions from RNA transcripts. The HTBI set primed first-round TCR CDR3 RT-PCR. TCRdb independently ran MiXCR on the multiplex PCR reads; one entry per CDR3 protein. This sample has more than 550,000 distinct CDR3 sequences, with around 16% found just once. Source material: blood. These TCRs come from a man in his forties or fifties with Graves' hyperthyroidism.

Only a few counts were recorded for this clonotype. The germline gene is not matched at one end of the junction; a read error may be the cause. The genes are TRBV20-1 and TRBJ1-2, with D maybe TRBD1 (6 bases). This CDR3 is built from 12 residues. CDR1 and CDR2 (germline): DFQATT, SNEGSKA (reference sequence). The CDR3 nucleotides read TGCAGTGCTCACCCAAGGCATACAGGGTTCTCCTTC. This codes for CSAHPRHTGFSF.

At least ten counts were recorded for this clonotype. The chain is built from TRBV5-1 and TRBJ2-7; 11 bases are shared with TRBD2. From germline, CDR1 is SGHRS and CDR2 YFSETQ. This CDR3 contains 15 residues. V was pared by 1 base and J by 6 bases, with 6 bases of the junction left unmatched. CDR3 sequence: CASSLTSGSIGEQYF. The CDR3 DNA reads TGCGCCAGCAGCTTGACTAGCGGGAGTATAGGCGAGCAGTACTTC.

This clonotype was seen many times. The V and J genes are TRBV7-2 and TRBJ2-3, with TRBD2 as a possible D gene (5 bases). CDR3 length: 15 residues. Germline-derived CDR1 and CDR2 are SGHTA and FQGNSA. V lost 3 bases and J 4 bases, leaving 14 bases between the germline ends. The DNA of the CDR3 is TGTGCCAGCAGCTTTGAGGGTCGCGCAGCAGATACGCAGTATTTT. Its protein product is CASSFEGRAADTQYF. The variable domain in full, completed from reference TRBV7-2 and TRBJ2-3, reads GAGVSQSPSNKVTEKGKDVELRCDPISGHTALYWYRQSLGQGLEFLIYFQGNSAPDKSGLPSDRFSAERTGGSVSTLTIQRTQQEDSAVYLCASSFEGRAADTQYFGPGTRLTVL.

This sequence joins TRBV30 and TRBJ1-1; D call uncertain. The CDR3 consists of 10 residues. The germline V gene has CDR1 GTSNPN and CDR2 SVGIG (reference sequence). The germline V and J ends were trimmed by 3 bases and 10 bases, with 9 bases remaining between them. Here the CDR3 reads CAWSRQGAFF. Here the CDR3 DNA reads TGTGCCTGGAGCCGACAAGGAGCTTTCTTT.

This clonotype came up many times. V usage is TRBV6-1 and J usage is TRBJ2-7; D is uncertain. CDR1 MNHNS and CDR2 SASEGT come from the germline V gene. The CDR3 has 12 residues. Trimming cost V 6 bases and J 6 bases, with 12 bases left between them. CDR3 coding DNA: TGTGCCAGCAGATCAACCTGGGGCGAGCAGTACTTC. Amino acids: CASRSTWGEQYF.

This clonotype was counted at least ten times. V usage is TRBV19 and J usage is TRBJ1-5; D is possibly TRBD1 (6 bases). CDR1 is LNHDA, CDR2 SQIVND, per germline (reference sequence). The CDR3 covers 16 residues. Trimming took off 6 bases at V and 0 bases at J, with 15 bases between the two ends. The CDR3 loop reads CASSPLGTNSNQPQHF. In DNA, the CDR3 is TGTGCCAGTAGCCCTCTCGGGACAAATAGCAATCAGCCCCAGCATTTT.

This clonotype was counted many times. The chain links TRBV5-1 to TRBJ2-1; 9 bases are shared with TRBD1. CDR1 and CDR2 from the germline V gene are SGHRS and YFSETQ. With V trimmed by 8 bases and J by 9 bases, 21 bases remained unmatched. This CDR3 is 17 amino acids long. CDR3: CASDTKPSGTGTGEQFF. DNA for the CDR3: TGCGCCAGTGATACAAAACCATCCGGGACAGGGACGGGTGAGCAGTTCTTC.

This clonotype has only a few counts. In nucleotides, the CDR3 is TGTGCCAGCAGCCCAAGCAATGTAGGGGAGGGAAGCGCCAGGGGCCAAACTGAAGCTTTCTTT. Its protein is CASSPSNVGEGSARGQTEAFF. The gene calls are TRBV9 and TRBJ1-1; a weak D match, TRBD1 (6 bases). The germline CDR1 and CDR2 sequences are SGDLS and YYNGEE. V dropped 4 bases and J dropped 5 bases, with 36 bases sitting between them. CDR3 length: 21 amino acids.

The sample holds one count of this clonotype. This CDR3 is CASSFSGAGNTEAFF. CDR3 nucleotide sequence: TGTGCCAGCAGCTTTTCGGGAGCTGGGAACACTGAAGCTTTCTTT. This chain uses TRBV7-3 with TRBJ1-1; D is uncertain. V lost 3 bases and J lost 1, with 12 bases in between. This CDR3 has 15 residues. Germline V gives CDR1 SGHTA, CDR2 FQGTGA.

In its sample, this clonotype was seen many times. Germline and junction disagree at one end, which may indicate a read error. The rearrangement uses TRBV5-1 and TRBJ2-5; D is ambiguous. The CDR3 length is 11 residues. Germline V CDR1 and CDR2: SGHRS, YFSETQ. The CDR3 bases are TGTGCCAGCAGCTTACAAGAGACCCAGTACTTC. This sequence encodes CASSLQETQYF.

This chain connects TRBV7-9 to TRBJ2-1; TRBD2 matches 13 bases. The CDR3 contains 18 residues. With V trimmed by 2 bases and J by 0 bases, 4 bases remained unmatched. Germline V gene data show CDR1 as SEHNR and CDR2 as FQNEAQ (reference sequence). The CDR3 DNA reads TGTGCCAGCAGCTTATTGACTAGCGGGGGGTCCTCCTACAATGAGCAGTTCTTC. Protein sequence: CASSLLTSGGSSYNEQFF.

This clonotype was recorded many times. One end of the junction does not line up with germline, which may come from a read error. The chain combines TRBV28 with TRBJ2-7, with TRBD2 identical over 7 bases. Per the germline V gene, CDR1 is MDHEN and CDR2 is SYDVKM. This CDR3 has 16 residues. The CDR3 is CASSSMAGVRSYEQCF. The CDR3, as DNA: TGTGCCAGCAGTTCCATGGCGGGAGTTAGATCCTACGAGCAGTGCTTC. The whole variable domain, remainder taken from reference TRBV28 and TRBJ2-7, is DVKVTQSSRYLVKRTGEKVFLECVQDMDHENMFWYRQDPGLGLRLIYFSYDVKMKEKGDIPEGYSVSREKKERFSLILESASTNQTSMYLCASSSMAGVRSYEQCFGPGTRLTVT.

The V call is TRBV12-3 or TRBV12-4, the J call TRBJ1-4; D is unresolved. The CDR3 is 16 amino acids. V was clipped by 3 bases and J by 0 bases, with 11 bases between them. For the CDR3, the DNA is TGTGCCAGCAGTTTCGAGACGGCCCCAACTAATGAAAAACTGTTTTTT. It is translated as CASSFETAPTNEKLFF.

This chain connects TRBV5-1 to TRBJ1-3; TRBD1 is a possible D gene (5 bases). This CDR3 has 15 amino acids. V lost 4 bases and J 2 bases, leaving 13 bases between the germline ends. The germline gives CDR1 SGHRS, CDR2 YFSETQ. CDR3 nucleotides: TGCGCCAGCAGCCCTGCCCCGGGGCCTGGAAACACCATATATTTT. This translates into CASSPAPGPGNTIYF.

This clonotype was counted only a few times. Since a much larger clone is just one base distant, this may be a read error. Written as DNA, the CDR3 is TGTGCCAGCGGTCGTATCCCAGGGGGAGGCGGTGAAGCTTTCTTT. It codes for CASGRIPGGGGEAFF. The J gene is TRBJ1-1, the V gene TRBV12-3 or TRBV12-4; TRBD1 agrees at 7 bases. The J segment lost 7 bases and the V segment lost 8 bases, leaving 16 bases of the junction unmatched. The CDR3 runs to 15 residues.